What follows are 28 T cell receptor beta chains derived from one specimen sequenced in a study of shared clonotypes between healthy human individuals. Assay: immunoSEQ multiplex PCR; the TCRdb copy retains only in-frame clones and omits some. The table records around 1.4 million clones, 98% of them present only once. The source material was naive CD4+ T cells sorted from blood. The subset here: CD45RA+ positively selected. The receptors derive from a man under 40 in good health.

The CDR3 region is CSVEDGGHTEAFF. As DNA, the CDR3 is TGCAGCGTTGAAGACGGTGGGCACACTGAAGCTTTCTTT. This chain uses TRBV29-1 with TRBJ1-1; no clear D gene. V was pared by 0 bases and J by 3 bases, with 8 bases between. The CDR3 covers 13 residues. Germline V gives CDR1 SQVTM, CDR2 ANQGSEA.

The rearrangement joins TRBV7-9 to TRBJ2-3, with D hard to call. This CDR3 comprises 14 residues. Trimming took 5 bases from V and 8 from J, leaving 17 bases between them. Germline lookup yields CDR1 SEHNR and CDR2 FQNEAQ (reference sequence). In DNA form, the CDR3 reads TGTGCCAGCAGCCCAGCCGGGTGGGCCGGTACGCAGTATTTT. This translates into CASSPAGWAGTQYF.

The chain links TRBV2 to TRBJ1-5; D unclear. Germline V gene sequence: CDR1 SNHLY, CDR2 FYNNEI. The V and J ends lost 1 base and 6 bases respectively, with 4 bases between them. The CDR3 totals 12 residues. The CDR3 reads CASSEGSQPQHF. CDR3 nucleotide sequence: TGTGCCAGCAGTGAAGGGAGTCAGCCCCAGCATTTT.

V usage is TRBV27 and J usage is TRBJ2-1; D call uncertain. The V end was cut by 10 bases, the J end by 9 bases, with 19 bases between. CDR3 length equals 13 residues. In germline, CDR1 is MNHEY, CDR2 SMNVEV (reference sequence). The CDR3 loop reads CATRVVAGIEQFF. The CDR3 DNA is TGTGCCACACGTGTGGTAGCTGGTATTGAGCAGTTCTTC.

This chain uses TRBV5-6 with TRBJ2-2, with D hard to call. In germline, CDR1 is SGHDT, CDR2 YYEEEE. The CDR3 length is 14 residues. V shed 0 bases and J shed 4 bases, with 7 bases lying between them. The CDR3 DNA reads TGTGCCAGCAGCTTGGGACTCTCCACCGGGGAGCTGTTTTTT. This sequence encodes CASSLGLSTGELFF. Full variable domain (outside the CDR3, taken from reference TRBV5-6 and TRBJ2-2): DAGVTQSPTHLIKTRGQQVTLRCSPKSGHDTVSWYQQALGQGPQFIFQYYEEEERQRGNFPDRFSGHQFPNYSSELNVNALLLGDSALYLCASSLGLSTGELFFGEGSRLTVL.

V gene TRBV29-1 combines with J gene TRBJ2-2; 14 bases agree with TRBD2. Trimming took 5 bases from V and 7 from J; bases not matched to a gene: 6. The CDR3 loop spans 15 amino acids. Germline V CDR1 and CDR2: SQVTM, ANQGSEA. CDR3 region: CSVRLAGGPFGELFF. The CDR3 DNA sequence: TGCAGCGTTCGACTAGCGGGAGGGCCGTTCGGGGAGCTGTTTTTT.

V usage is TRBV29-1 and J usage is TRBJ1-5, with D possibly being TRBD1 (5 bases). The CDR3 runs 13 residues. Germline V gene data show CDR1 as SQVTM and CDR2 as ANQGSEA. Trimming removed 4 bases from V and 7 bases from J, with 14 bases in between. For the CDR3, the DNA is TGCAGCGTTGGGCTCAGGGCAGGGCAGCCCCAGCATTTT. Residues: CSVGLRAGQPQHF.

The gene calls are TRBV9 and TRBJ1-5; no definite D call. This CDR3 has 14 amino acids. Germline CDR1 and CDR2: SGDLS and YYNGEE. V lost 0 bases to trimming and J lost 6 bases, with 10 bases between them. The CDR3 here is CASSVEGLGQPQHF. The CDR3 DNA follows: TGTGCCAGCAGCGTAGAAGGTCTGGGTCAGCCCCAGCATTTT.

V and J are TRBV6-6 and TRBJ1-1, with a possible D match to TRBD1 (6 bases). This CDR3 region has 15 residues. Germline loops: CDR1 MNHNY, CDR2 SVGAGI (reference sequence). V dropped 6 bases and J dropped 4 bases, with 18 bases sitting between them. The CDR3 region has the DNA TGTGCCAGCAGCCCCCAGGTAGGGGGGACCACTGAAGCTTTCTTT. Its protein is CASSPQVGGTTEAFF.

J is TRBJ2-7 and V is TRBV6-5, with D unresolved. This CDR3 spans 13 amino acids. V was trimmed by 6 bases and J by 7 bases, leaving 16 bases between them. Looked up from germline, CDR1 is MNHEY and CDR2 is SVGAGI. CDR3 DNA sequence: TGTGCCAGCAGGAATTTGCCCTTCGGGGAGCAGTACTTC. It codes for CASRNLPFGEQYF.

This clone appeared a single time. The gene calls are TRBV16 and TRBJ1-3; no definite D call. Germline CDR1 is KGHSY and CDR2 is FQNENV. V was clipped by 0 bases and J by 2 bases, with 5 bases between them. The CDR3 spans 14 residues. The CDR3 nucleotides are TGTGCCAGCAGCCAATCGCCTGCTGGAAACACCATATATTTT. Its protein is CASSQSPAGNTIYF.

The gene calls are TRBV18 and TRBJ2-1; TRBD2 aligns across 8 bases. Per germline, CDR1 KGHSH and CDR2 LQKENI. This CDR3 region has 14 residues. Germline trimming cut 5 bases from V and 7 bases from J; bases unmatched to any gene: 7. CDR3 in amino acids: CASSASGSGNEQFF. The DNA of the CDR3 is TGTGCCAGCTCAGCAAGCGGGAGTGGAAATGAGCAGTTCTTC.

The chain recombines TRBV6-5 with TRBJ1-2; D is perhaps TRBD1 (5 bases). V was clipped by 2 bases and J by 0 bases, with 10 bases between them. Germline lookup yields CDR1 MNHEY and CDR2 SVGAGI. The CDR3 runs 15 residues. CDR3 sequence reads: CASSYTGPSNYGYTF. In nucleotides, the CDR3 is TGTGCCAGCAGTTACACAGGCCCCTCTAACTATGGCTACACCTTC.

The CDR3 spells CASCPEQDTEAFF. CDR3 in DNA: TGTGCCAGCTGTCCTGAACAAGACACTGAAGCTTTCTTT. The rearrangement joins TRBV2 to TRBJ1-1; no firm D call. The CDR3 is made up of 13 amino acids. Trimming left V 8 bases short and J 3 bases short, with 13 bases between. CDR1 is SNHLY, CDR2 FYNNEI, per germline.

This clone was counted only a few times. This chain uses TRBV27 with TRBJ2-2, with 8 bases aligning to TRBD2. CDR3 length: 15 residues. The germline V gene has CDR1 MNHEY and CDR2 SMNVEV (reference sequence). V shed 2 bases and J 7 bases; nucleotides not matched to a gene: 6. CDR3 DNA sequence: TGTGCCAGCAGTTTACCAGCGGGAGCAAACGGGGAGCTGTTTTTT. This encodes CASSLPAGANGELFF.

The CDR3 region is CASTDFQETQYF. CDR3 DNA: TGCGCCAGCACGGACTTCCAAGAGACCCAGTACTTC. The V gene is TRBV5-1, the J gene TRBJ2-5; tentatively, D is TRBD2 (5 bases). Trimming removed 6 bases at V and 1 base at J, with 7 bases between. The CDR3 consists of 12 residues. Germline V gene sequence: CDR1 SGHRS, CDR2 YFSETQ. Filled out from reference TRBV5-1 and TRBJ2-5, the complete variable domain reads KAGVTQTPRYLIKTRGQQVTLSCSPISGHRSVSWYQQTPGQGLQFLFEYFSETQRNKGNFPGRFSGRQFSNSRSEMNVSTLELGDSALYLCASTDFQETQYFGPGTRLLVL.

This clone was seen only once. The same CDR3 also results from other DNA sequences found in this sample. The chain combines TRBV20-1 with TRBJ2-3, with unresolved D. Per germline, CDR1 DFQATT and CDR2 SNEGSKA (reference sequence). This CDR3 spans 11 amino acids. V was trimmed by 5 bases and J by 1 base, leaving 4 bases between them. The CDR3 DNA is TGCAGTGCTGAAGGCACAGATACGCAGTATTTT. This translates into CSAEGTDTQYF.

This clone appeared a single time. DNA of the CDR3: TGCAGCGTTCAGACAGCCGATCCGAACACTGAAGCTTTCTTT. This encodes CSVQTADPNTEAFF. V usage is TRBV29-1 and J usage is TRBJ1-1; perhaps TRBD1 as D (5 bases). V lost 5 bases and J 1 base, leaving 14 bases between the germline ends. The CDR3 extends over 14 amino acids. Per the germline V gene, CDR1 is SQVTM and CDR2 is ANQGSEA.

As concerns this clone: Additional DNA sequences in this sample encode the identical CDR3. The CDR3 loop reads CATSRGPDTQYF. The DNA of the CDR3 is TGTGCCACCAGCAGGGGGCCAGATACGCAGTATTTT. This sequence joins TRBV15 and TRBJ2-3; D possibly corresponds to TRBD1 (5 bases). CDR3 length: 12 residues. V lost 3 bases to trimming and J lost 4 bases, with 5 bases between them. Germline V lookup: CDR1 LNHNV, CDR2 YYDKDF (reference sequence).

The rearrangement uses TRBV5-1 and TRBJ2-1; D is undetermined. In germline, CDR1 is SGHRS, CDR2 YFSETQ. The CDR3 runs 13 residues. With 4 bases removed from V and 6 bases from J, the gap between germline ends came to 11 bases. CDR3 residues: CASSLLSSNEQFF. As DNA, the CDR3 is TGCGCCAGCAGCCTCCTTTCTTCCAATGAGCAGTTCTTC.

Worth noting for this clone: Other DNA sequences within the sample encode an identical CDR3. The chain recombines TRBV29-1 with TRBJ2-2, with a weak D call TRBD2 (6 bases). The CDR3 contains 14 residues. The germline V gene encodes CDR1 SQVTM and CDR2 ANQGSEA. V lost 6 bases and J lost 2, with 13 bases in between. The CDR3 is CSVAGTANTGELFF. The DNA of the CDR3 is TGCAGCGTCGCCGGGACTGCAAACACCGGGGAGCTGTTTTTT.

The genes are TRBV5-5 and TRBJ2-7; D not certain. The V gene lost 5 bases and the J gene lost 2 bases, with 17 bases spanning the gap. CDR1 is SGHKS and CDR2 is YYEKEE in the germline V gene (reference sequence). The CDR3 length is 15 residues. This CDR3 is CASRPYAYRAYEQYF. DNA of the CDR3: TGTGCCAGCAGACCCTACGCGTACAGAGCCTACGAGCAGTACTTC.

Note on this clone: Other DNA sequences in the sample encode the same CDR3. The chain has TRBV28 and TRBJ1-5; no clear D gene. With 2 bases removed from V and 5 bases from J, the gap between germline ends came to 7 bases. Germline CDR1 MDHEN, CDR2 SYDVKM. This CDR3 is built from 13 residues. The CDR3 is CASSLIGDQPQHF. The DNA for the CDR3 is TGTGCCAGCAGTTTAATAGGAGATCAGCCCCAGCATTTT.

The genes are TRBV5-1 and TRBJ2-5, with D possibly being TRBD1 or TRBD2 (5 bases each). The germline CDR1 and CDR2 sequences are SGHRS and YFSETQ. The CDR3 loop spans 15 amino acids. V dropped 0 bases and J dropped 5 bases, with 14 bases sitting between them. The CDR3 coding sequence is TGCGCCAGCAGCTTGGTGGGGGAAATCTACGAGACCCAGTACTTC. Encoded protein: CASSLVGEIYETQYF.

This clone was observed once. The V gene is TRBV7-6, the J gene TRBJ2-6; a weak D match, TRBD1 (6 bases). CDR1 is SGHVS, CDR2 FNYEAQ, per germline. The CDR3 extends over 17 amino acids. The V end was cut by 5 bases, the J end by 0 bases, with 14 bases between. In DNA form, the CDR3 reads TGTGCCAGCAGCCCCCGGGACATTCCCTCTGGGGCCAACGTCCTGACTTTC. Translation gives CASSPRDIPSGANVLTF.

The rearrangement links TRBV9 to TRBJ2-3, with D perhaps TRBD2 (5 bases). The CDR3 loop spans 14 amino acids. Trimming took 4 bases from V and 4 from J, leaving 13 bases between them. Germline V gene lookup returns CDR1 SGDLS and CDR2 YYNGEE. DNA for the CDR3: TGTGCCAGCAGCACCGGACTCTCTCCAGATACGCAGTATTTT. Encoded protein: CASSTGLSPDTQYF.

This rearrangement joins TRBV9 to TRBJ2-7, with 13 bases matching TRBD2. CDR3 length equals 18 residues. CDR1 and CDR2 from the germline V gene are SGDLS and YYNGEE. With V trimmed by 4 bases and J by 7 bases, 17 bases remained unmatched. In nucleotides, the CDR3 is TGTGCCAGCAGCCCCCGAACCCACACCGGGACTAGCGGGAATGAGCAGTACTTC. Translation: CASSPRTHTGTSGNEQYF.

V gene TRBV14 combines with J gene TRBJ1-3; a possible D gene is TRBD1 (5 bases). Germline V gives CDR1 SGHDN, CDR2 FVKESK. With 3 bases removed from V and 0 bases from J, the gap between germline ends came to 21 bases. The CDR3 runs 19 residues. The CDR3 coding sequence is TGTGCCAGCAGCCACCTCGCAGGGTTAGCGTCGGACTCTGGAAACACCATATATTTT. Translated: CASSHLAGLASDSGNTIYF.